This TCR beta chain appears in the sequencing data of a study of cytomegalovirus exposure and HLA in healthy donors. Points on this clone: Its antigen is not identified.

CDR3 length equals 14 residues. From germline, CDR1 is SGHNT and CDR2 YYREEE (reference sequence). V was shortened by 4 bases and J by 8 bases, with 16 bases between the two germline ends. The PCR had 60 Vbeta and 13 Jbeta primers. Profiled with immunoSEQ multiplex PCR; TCRdb holds only in-frame clones, not every one. The table shows 150,000 to 200,000 clones, with around four fifths occurring only once. Overall study findings and caveats: Several of the most significant clusters appeared, in a later analysis, to be linked to common viral pathogens.

The receptor was derived from a girl between 5 and 17 years old in good health and CMV-seropositive. The sequencing input was PBMCs. The chain is built from TRBV5-4 and TRBJ2-1; TRBD1 might be the D (6 bases). The CDR3 is CASSPQTGSDEQFF. CDR3 coding DNA: TGTGCCAGCAGCCCCCAAACAGGGAGTGATGAGCAGTTCTTC.